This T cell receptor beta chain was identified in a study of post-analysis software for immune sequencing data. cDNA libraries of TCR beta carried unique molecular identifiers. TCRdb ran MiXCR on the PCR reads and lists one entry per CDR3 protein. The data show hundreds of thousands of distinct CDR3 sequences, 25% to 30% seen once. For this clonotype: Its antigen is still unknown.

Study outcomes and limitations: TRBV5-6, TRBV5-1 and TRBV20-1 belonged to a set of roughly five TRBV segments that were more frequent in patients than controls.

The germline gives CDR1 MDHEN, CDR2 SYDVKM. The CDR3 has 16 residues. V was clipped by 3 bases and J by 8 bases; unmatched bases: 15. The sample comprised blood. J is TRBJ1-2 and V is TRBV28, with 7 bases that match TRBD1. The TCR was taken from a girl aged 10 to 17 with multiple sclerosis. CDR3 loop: CASSLLIPTGSEGYTF. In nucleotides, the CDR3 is TGTGCCAGCAGTTTGCTAATCCCGACAGGGTCTGAGGGCTACACCTTC.